What follows are 11 T cell receptor beta chains derived from one specimen sequenced in a study of CD8+ T cells in alopecia areata. Pooled cutaneous lymph node cells were sorted using CD4, CD8alpha, NKG2D, NKG2ACE and other markers. Sequencing templates came from extracted RNA that was reverse transcribed into cDNA. Only in-frame clones appear in the TCRdb table, and some are missing; sequencing was by immunoSEQ multiplex PCR. This table holds about 9,000 clones with no singletons; the top ten claim roughly a fifth. The sample taken for sequencing was CD8+ T cells sorted from a lymph node. Receptors originate from a C3H/HeJ mouse with alopecia areata. This strain's MHC haplotype is H2-k.

This clone is medium-sized within its sample. Each gene name is a mouse one. The read finishes 4 residues shy of the CDR3 end, and the germline J gene is used to complete it. The rearrangement uses TRBV1 and TRBJ2-3, with 9 bases identical to TRBD2. The CDR3 runs to 16 residues. CDR1 NSQYPW and CDR2 LRSPGD come from the germline V gene (reference sequence). With 1 base clipped from V and 0 bases from J, the junction kept 2 bases outside the gene matches. This chain's CDR3 is CTCSAGWGGSAETLYF. CDR3 DNA, as far as it was read: TGCACCTGCAGTGCAGGCTGGGGGGGAAGTGCAGAA.

This clone ranks as medium-sized. All gene names here are mouse names. With the read ending 4 residues before the CDR3 end, the germline J gene is used to fill in that end. This rearrangement joins TRBV1 to TRBJ2-7, with D unresolved. The CDR3 is made up of 13 amino acids. In germline, CDR1 is NSQYPW, CDR2 LRSPGD (reference sequence). CDR3 bases read: TGCACCTGCAGTGCCTGGTACGGGTAT. This encodes CTCSAWYGY. The CDR3, in full, reads CTCSAWYGYEQYF.

This clone was recorded at least ten times. Here the gene names and germline are mouse. The CDR3 end falls 4 residues outside the read, so it is completed with the germline J gene. The chain links TRBV13-1 to TRBJ1-1, with TRBD1 matching over 7 bases. There are 16 residues in the CDR3. Germline V gene data show CDR1 as NSHNY and CDR2 as SYGAGN. V lost 2 bases, J lost 3 bases, and 10 bases stayed unmatched. The CDR3 spells CASSEKQGRYDTEVFF. Incomplete CDR3 DNA: TGTGCCAGCAGTGAGAAACAGGGGAGATACGACACA.

This clone was detected many times. The gene names here belong to mouse. The CDR3 end falls 4 residues outside the read, so it is completed with the germline J gene. The V call is TRBV13-2, the J call TRBJ2-3; 11 positions match TRBD2. The CDR3 is 17 residues long. Per germline, CDR1 NNHNN and CDR2 SYGAGS (reference sequence). Trimming at V came to 4 bases and at J to 0 bases, leaving 7 bases not matched to a gene. The CDR3 sequence is CASGFPDWGASAETLYF. CDR3 DNA, as far as it was read: TGTGCCAGCGGTTTCCCGGACTGGGGGGCTAGTGCAGAA.

This clone was observed many times. Gene and germline names: mouse. The CDR3 extends 4 residues past the end of the read, so its final part is completed from the germline J gene. The chain combines TRBV31 with TRBJ2-1; 10 bases are shared with TRBD2. The CDR3 totals 15 residues. Germline values: CDR1 GKSSPN, CDR2 SITVG. V shed 0 bases and J 4 bases; nucleotides not matched to a gene: 3. The CDR3 is CAWSLAGLGYAEQFF. CDR3 DNA (partial): TGTGCCTGGAGTCTAGCGGGACTGGGGTATGCT.

Worth noting for this clone: Genes here carry mouse names. Coverage ceases 4 residues before the CDR3 finishes, and the germline J gene fills in the end. The V gene is TRBV29, the J gene TRBJ2-5; TRBD1 aligns across 7 bases. Per the germline V gene, CDR1 is MSHET and CDR2 is SYDVDS. This CDR3 is built from 13 residues. Partial CDR3 DNA: TGTGCTAGCAGACAGGGGAGGGGAGAC. Protein: CASRQGRGD. From start to end, the CDR3 is CASRQGRGDTQYF.

This clone was seen repeatedly, ten times or more. Here the gene names and germline are mouse. The covered CDR3 bases are TGTGCCAGCAGTACAGGGGCAAACTCC. This codes for CASSTGANS. The CDR3 reads in full as CASSTGANSDYTF. This chain links TRBV19 with TRBJ1-2; possible D gene TRBD1, 6 bases. From the germline J gene comes the end of the CDR3, since the read stops 4 residues before it. Trimming removed 3 bases at V and 0 bases at J, with 6 bases between. This CDR3 comprises 13 residues. Germline assignment: CDR1 FNHDT and CDR2 SITEND (reference sequence).

This clone was seen ten or more times. The genes are named according to mouse. The read is 4 residues too short to cover the CDR3 end, so that end is filled in from the germline J gene. The chain carries TRBV12-2 and TRBJ2-5; TRBD2 matches 9 bases. V lost 0 bases to trimming and J lost 1 base; unmatched junction nucleotides: 1. This CDR3 contains 15 residues. Germline loops: CDR1 SGHLS, CDR2 HYDKME. Incomplete CDR3 DNA: TGTGCCAGCTCTCTCCCTGGGGGGGACCAAGAC. It codes for CASSLPGGDQD. The whole CDR3 region reads CASSLPGGDQDTQYF.

This clone was recorded at least ten times. Gene names denote mouse genes. The missing CDR3 end, 3 residues past where the read stops, is filled in from the germline J gene. V usage is TRBV19 and J usage is TRBJ1-6, with D tentatively TRBD1 (5 bases). TRBJ1-6 belongs to the ORF category, with a function that is uncertain. V lost 2 bases to trimming and J lost 4 bases, with 7 bases between them. This CDR3 has 14 residues. Germline V CDR1 and CDR2: FNHDT, SITEND (reference sequence). Incomplete CDR3 DNA: TGTGCCAGCAGTATGGGGGGATATAATTCGCCC. Its translation is CASSMGGYNSP. In full, the CDR3 is CASSMGGYNSPLYF.

Worth noting for this clone: All gene names here are mouse names. The read ends 4 residues early relative to the CDR3; the germline J gene fills the gap. Other DNA sequences of this sample code for an identical CDR3. The J gene is TRBJ2-5, the V gene TRBV31; TRBD2 aligns across 7 bases. J lost 2 bases, V lost 0 bases, and 2 bases had no gene match. Germline CDR1 is GKSSPN and CDR2 is SITVG. The CDR3 is 14 amino acids. The chain's CDR3 is CAWSLGGGQDTQYF. Incomplete CDR3 DNA: TGTGCCTGGAGTCTGGGGGGGGGCCAAGAC.

In its sample, this clone ranks as medium-sized. The genes are named according to mouse. The read ends 4 residues early relative to the CDR3; the germline J gene fills the gap. The chain links TRBV1 to TRBJ2-3; 8 bases align to TRBD1. J gave up 1 base and V 0 bases, and 3 bases lay outside the gene matches. This CDR3 comprises 16 residues. The germline V gene encodes CDR1 NSQYPW and CDR2 LRSPGD (reference sequence). Incomplete CDR3 DNA: TGCACCTGCAGTGCAGATGTGGACAGGGGTGCAGAA. It is translated as CTCSADVDRGAE. The entire CDR3 is CTCSADVDRGAETLYF.